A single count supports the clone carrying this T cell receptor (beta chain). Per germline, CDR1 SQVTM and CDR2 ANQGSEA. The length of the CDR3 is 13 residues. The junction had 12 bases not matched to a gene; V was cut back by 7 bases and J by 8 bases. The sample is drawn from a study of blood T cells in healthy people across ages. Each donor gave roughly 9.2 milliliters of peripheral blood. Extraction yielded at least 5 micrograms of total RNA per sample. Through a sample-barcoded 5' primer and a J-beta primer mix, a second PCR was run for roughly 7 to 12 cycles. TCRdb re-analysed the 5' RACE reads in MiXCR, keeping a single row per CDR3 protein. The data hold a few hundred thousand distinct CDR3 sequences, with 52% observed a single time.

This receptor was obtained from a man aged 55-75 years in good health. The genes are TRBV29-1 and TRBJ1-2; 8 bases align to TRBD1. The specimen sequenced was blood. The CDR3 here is CSGIGQGEWGYTF. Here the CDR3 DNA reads TGCAGCGGCATAGGACAGGGAGAGTGGGGCTACACCTTC.